Presented here are 19 T cell receptor beta chains from one specimen sequenced in a study of T cell responses to AZD1222 COVID-19 vaccine. Sequencing was performed with immunoSEQ multiplex PCR; in TCRdb, only in-frame clones are kept and a portion is missing. The sample holds more than 150,000 clones, approximately 92% seen once. The sample in question was peripheral blood, obtained on day 0 of AZD1222 vaccination. The receptors were gathered from an adult in good health.

The J gene is TRBJ1-4, the V gene TRBV30; D is undetermined. Trimming cost V 0 bases and J 5 bases, with 4 bases left between them. From germline, CDR1 is GTSNPN and CDR2 SVGIG (reference sequence). The CDR3 loop spans 12 amino acids. The CDR3 region is CAWSVFNEKLFF. The DNA of the CDR3 is TGTGCCTGGAGTGTATTCAATGAAAAACTGTTTTTT. The whole variable domain, filled in from reference TRBV30 and TRBJ1-4, reads SQTIHQWPATLVQPVGSPLSLECTVEGTSNPNLYWYRQAAGRGLQLLFYSVGIGQISSEVPQNLSASRPQDRQFILSSKKLLLSDSGFYLCAWSVFNEKLFFGSGTQLSVL.

Only one count was recorded for this clone. V and J are TRBV10-3 and TRBJ1-2; 11 bases match TRBD1. The CDR3 length is 14 residues. Trimming removed 6 bases from V and 4 bases from J; junction bases left unmatched: 4. Per the germline V gene, CDR1 is ENHRY and CDR2 is SYGVKD. CDR3 DNA sequence: TGTGCCATCAGGGGACAGGGGGATTTCTATGGCTACACCTTC. Its protein is CAIRGQGDFYGYTF.

V gene TRBV5-5 combines with J gene TRBJ1-4, with 8 bases that match TRBD1. Trimming at V came to 0 bases and at J to 10 bases, leaving 2 bases not matched to a gene. CDR1 is SGHKS, CDR2 YYEKEE, per germline (reference sequence). The CDR3 covers 13 residues. The CDR3 DNA reads as TGTGCCAGCAGCTTGGGCGGACAGGGAAAACTGTTTTTT. It codes for CASSLGGQGKLFF.

J is TRBJ2-4 and V is TRBV13, with 7 bases lining up with TRBD2. CDR3 length equals 14 residues. Germline assignment: CDR1 PRHDT and CDR2 FYEKMQ (reference sequence). The junction had 8 bases not matched to a gene; V was cut back by 2 bases and J by 10 bases. Written as DNA, the CDR3 is TGTGCCAGCAGCTTAAGTGCTAGCGGAGGGATTCAGTACTTC. It specifies CASSLSASGGIQYF.

CDR3 region: CASSYGSSLYEQYF. In DNA, the CDR3 is TGTGCCAGCAGCTACGGCTCATCCCTCTACGAGCAGTACTTC. The chain has TRBV5-6 and TRBJ2-7; D not resolved. Germline values: CDR1 SGHDT, CDR2 YYEEEE. Trimming took 3 bases from V and 3 from J, leaving 13 bases between them. The CDR3 loop spans 14 amino acids.

V usage is TRBV7-3 and J usage is TRBJ2-2; no clear D gene. This CDR3 has 12 residues. CDR1 is SGHTA and CDR2 is FQGTGA in the germline V gene. Trimming stripped 10 bases from V and 3 bases from J, with 9 bases between. CDR3: CAIQIDTGELFF. CDR3 sequence (DNA): TGTGCCATACAGATTGACACCGGGGAGCTGTTTTTT.

V and J are TRBV27 and TRBJ1-2; D gene ambiguous. V lost 4 bases and J 2 bases, leaving 8 bases between the germline ends. The CDR3 has 13 residues. Germline lookup yields CDR1 MNHEY and CDR2 SMNVEV (reference sequence). The CDR3 reads CASSSGLNYGYTF. CDR3 in DNA: TGTGCCAGCAGTTCGGGCCTGAACTATGGCTACACCTTC.

The chain is built from TRBV7-9 and TRBJ1-1; D remains ambiguous. V was trimmed by 4 bases and J by 10 bases, leaving 16 bases between them. The germline V gene has CDR1 SEHNR and CDR2 FQNEAQ (reference sequence). The CDR3 is 13 residues long. The CDR3 is CASSSSAVFGAFF. For the CDR3, the DNA is TGTGCCAGCAGCTCCTCCGCCGTGTTTGGAGCTTTCTTT. Combining the CDR3 with reference TRBV7-9 and TRBJ1-1 gives the whole variable domain DTGVSQNPRHKITKRGQNVTFRCDPISEHNRLYWYRQTLGQGPEFLTYFQNEAQLEKSRLLSDRFSAERPKGSFSTLEIQRTEQGDSAMYLCASSSSAVFGAFFGQGTRLTVV.

This clone was counted between two and nine times. The chain uses TRBV9 and TRBJ1-4; D gene ambiguous. Germline V gene lookup returns CDR1 SGDLS and CDR2 YYNGEE. The CDR3 extends over 15 amino acids. The V end lost 0 bases, the J end lost 6 bases, and 12 bases lay between the germline ends. The chain's CDR3 is CASSVGGSVDEKLFF. As DNA, the CDR3 is TGTGCCAGCAGCGTAGGCGGCAGCGTAGATGAAAAACTGTTTTTT.

The chain has TRBV3-1 (or the pseudogene TRBV3-2) and TRBJ2-2; 12 positions match TRBD2. The CDR3 consists of 16 residues. V was clipped by 3 bases and J by 4 bases; unmatched bases: 3. Germline V gene sequence: CDR1 LGHDT, CDR2 YNNKEL (reference sequence). CDR3 sequence reads: CASSQPGLAGTGELFF. Here the CDR3 DNA reads TGTGCCAGCAGCCAGCCGGGACTAGCGGGCACCGGGGAGCTGTTTTTT.

This chain links TRBV28 with TRBJ1-2, with 11 bases aligning to TRBD1. V shed 5 bases and J 1 base; nucleotides not matched to a gene: 6. Germline V gene lookup returns CDR1 MDHEN and CDR2 SYDVKM. The CDR3 extends over 16 amino acids. The CDR3 sequence: CASSAQGQGVNYGYTF. CDR3 sequence (DNA): TGTGCCAGCAGTGCCCAGGGACAGGGGGTTAACTATGGCTACACCTTC.

V and J are TRBV6-5 and TRBJ1-3; 8 bases map to TRBD1. This CDR3 region has 15 residues. Germline V gene sequence: CDR1 MNHEY, CDR2 SVGAGI. V lost 5 bases and J lost 0; bases outside the gene matches: 3. The chain's CDR3 is CASSTGGGSGNTIYF. The CDR3 DNA reads TGTGCCAGCAGTACAGGGGGAGGCTCTGGAAACACCATATATTTT.

V and J are TRBV7-2 and TRBJ2-1; D is uncertain. The V gene's germline CDR1 is SGHTA and CDR2 FQGNSA. The V and J ends lost 5 bases and 10 bases respectively, with 9 bases between them. CDR3 length: 11 amino acids. For the CDR3, the DNA is TGTGCCAGCAGCCCACCTGGGGAGCAGTTCTTC. It codes for CASSPPGEQFF.

The rearrangement links TRBV28 to TRBJ2-3; no clear D gene. This CDR3 is 11 amino acids long. Germline CDR1 MDHEN, CDR2 SYDVKM. With 6 bases removed from V and 6 bases from J, the gap between germline ends came to 7 bases. The CDR3 bases are TGTGCCAGCAGCTCGAGGGATACGCAGTATTTT. Protein: CASSSRDTQYF.

This chain uses TRBV7-6 with TRBJ2-3; D is tentatively TRBD1 or TRBD2 (6 bases each). V was cut by 0 bases and J by 4 bases, with 14 bases left in between. The CDR3 is made up of 16 amino acids. Germline V CDR1 and CDR2: SGHVS, FNYEAQ. The CDR3 loop reads CASSLALGGPSDTQYF. CDR3 DNA: TGTGCCAGCAGCTTAGCGCTAGGGGGGCCTTCAGATACGCAGTATTTT.

The rearrangement joins TRBV9 to TRBJ2-1, with 7 bases fitting TRBD2. V gave up 3 bases and J gave up 6 bases; unmatched junction bases: 6. This CDR3 contains 14 residues. CDR1 is SGDLS, CDR2 YYNGEE, per germline. As DNA, the CDR3 is TGTGCCAGCAGCGAGACCCCTAGCGGCAATGAGCAGTTCTTC. Translation gives CASSETPSGNEQFF. The whole variable domain, filled in from reference TRBV9 and TRBJ2-1, reads DSGVTQTPKHLITATGQRVTLRCSPRSGDLSVYWYQQSLDQGLQFLIQYYNGEERAKGNILERFSAQQFPDLHSELNLSSLELGDSALYFCASSETPSGNEQFFGPGTRLTVL.

This clone appeared a single time. This rearrangement joins TRBV24-1 to TRBJ2-1, with D possibly called TRBD1 or TRBD2 (5 bases each). This CDR3 has 14 residues. CDR1 and CDR2 (germline): KGHDR, SFDVKD. V lost 3 bases, J lost 7 bases, and 12 bases lay in between. CDR3 loop: CATSDPGPGNEQFF. For the CDR3, the DNA is TGTGCCACCAGTGATCCGGGGCCGGGGAATGAGCAGTTCTTC.

The rearrangement links TRBV7-9 to TRBJ2-1; the D call may be TRBD1 or TRBD2 (5 bases each). Germline CDR1 reads SEHNR; CDR2 reads FQNEAQ (reference sequence). The CDR3 length is 17 residues. Trimming cost V 5 bases and J 2 bases, with 19 bases left between them. The CDR3 spells CASSPPRQGSAYNEQFF. In nucleotides, the CDR3 is TGTGCCAGCAGCCCCCCCCGTCAGGGTAGCGCCTACAATGAGCAGTTCTTC.

CDR3 sequence reads: CASSYGATGELFF. CDR3 DNA: TGTGCCAGCAGTTACGGGGCCACCGGGGAGCTGTTTTTT. The rearrangement links TRBV6-5 to TRBJ2-2; TRBD1 is a possible D gene (5 bases). Germline V gives CDR1 MNHEY, CDR2 SVGAGI. The CDR3 spans 13 residues. Trimming pared 2 bases from V and 4 bases from J, leaving 5 bases between.